The 21 T cell receptor beta chains in this list originate from one sample, sequenced in a study of CD8+ T cells in alopecia areata. As the sequencing template, cDNA was produced by extracting RNA and reverse transcribing it. Profiling relied on immunoSEQ multiplex PCR, and the TCRdb table lists in-frame clones only, not all of them. The table has some 190,000 clones, approximately 61% seen once. Treatment specified: oral pan-JAK inhibitor, 5-10 mg twice daily. The sequences come from CD4+ T cells sorted from blood, collected at week 24, from a patient treated with tofacitinib. These receptors came from a human donor with alopecia areata.

The genes are TRBV5-1 and TRBJ2-5; D unclear. Germline V gene lookup returns CDR1 SGHRS and CDR2 YFSETQ. The CDR3 covers 15 residues. V was clipped by 2 bases and J by 0 bases, with 11 bases between them. CDR3 nucleotide sequence: TGCGCCAGCAGCTTATCCTTAGAGGACCAAGAGACCCAGTACTTC. Encoded protein: CASSLSLEDQETQYF. The variable domain in full, completed from reference TRBV5-1 and TRBJ2-5, reads KAGVTQTPRYLIKTRGQQVTLSCSPISGHRSVSWYQQTPGQGLQFLFEYFSETQRNKGNFPGRFSGRQFSNSRSEMNVSTLELGDSALYLCASSLSLEDQETQYFGPGTRLLVL.

The chain links TRBV19 to TRBJ2-1; TRBD2 matches at 10 bases. There are 15 residues in the CDR3. V was clipped by 6 bases and J by 8 bases; unmatched bases: 10. In germline, CDR1 is LNHDA, CDR2 SQIVND (reference sequence). This CDR3 reads CASRKPGTSVHEQFF. The CDR3 bases are TGTGCCAGTAGAAAACCCGGGACTAGCGTGCATGAGCAGTTCTTC.

The rearrangement links TRBV2 to TRBJ2-5; weak D call: TRBD1 (6 bases). Germline CDR1 is SNHLY and CDR2 is FYNNEI. The CDR3 spans 15 residues. Trimming stripped 6 bases from V and 4 bases from J, with 18 bases between. CDR3 amino acids: CASSSYRELAETQYF. The CDR3, as DNA: TGTGCCAGCAGCTCTTACAGGGAATTGGCAGAGACCCAGTACTTC.

This rearrangement joins TRBV29-1 to TRBJ1-2, with no clear D. Trimming removed 2 bases from V and 2 bases from J, with 9 bases in between. The CDR3 sequence is 13 residues long. Germline-derived CDR1 and CDR2 are SQVTM and ANQGSEA. DNA for the CDR3: TGCAGCGTTGAACAGACGGTGAACTATGGCTACACCTTC. Translation gives CSVEQTVNYGYTF.

V is TRBV29-1 and J is TRBJ2-7, with 11 positions matching TRBD1. J was trimmed by 5 bases and V by 5 bases; bases with no gene match: 5. From germline, CDR1 is SQVTM and CDR2 ANQGSEA. CDR3 length equals 13 residues. The CDR3 spells CSVRTGGFNEQYF. The CDR3 nucleotides are TGCAGCGTTCGGACAGGGGGCTTCAACGAGCAGTACTTC.

This clone was seen a single time. The gene calls are TRBV2 and TRBJ1-5, with D possibly TRBD1 on 6 matching bases. This CDR3 comprises 14 residues. CDR1 is SNHLY and CDR2 is FYNNEI in the germline V gene. Trimming took off 7 bases at V and 1 base at J, with 11 bases between the two ends. The CDR3 sequence: CASNRVESNQPQHF. CDR3 coding DNA: TGTGCCAGCAACAGGGTTGAGAGCAATCAGCCCCAGCATTTT.

This clone was observed a handful of times. The V and J genes are TRBV30 and TRBJ2-1; D might be TRBD1 or TRBD2, each matching 5 bases. Germline V gives CDR1 GTSNPN, CDR2 SVGIG (reference sequence). The V end was cut by 3 bases, the J end by 5 bases, with 8 bases between. The CDR3 has 12 amino acids. The CDR3 nucleotides are TGTGCCTGGAGCAGGGACCACAATGAGCAGTTCTTC. Its protein product is CAWSRDHNEQFF. Together with reference TRBV30 and TRBJ2-1, the CDR3 gives the full variable domain: SQTIHQWPATLVQPVGSPLSLECTVEGTSNPNLYWYRQAAGRGLQLLFYSVGIGQISSEVPQNLSASRPQDRQFILSSKKLLLSDSGFYLCAWSRDHNEQFFGPGTRLTVL.

The chain carries TRBV6-5 and TRBJ2-6; D unresolved. V lost 1 base and J 0 bases, leaving 1 base between the germline ends. The germline CDR1 and CDR2 sequences are MNHEY and SVGAGI. The CDR3 is 14 amino acids. The chain's CDR3 is CASSYFSGANVLTF. The CDR3 nucleotides are TGTGCCAGCAGTTACTTCTCTGGGGCCAACGTCCTGACTTTC.

The chain employs TRBV29-1 and TRBJ2-1, with 9 bases lining up with TRBD2. CDR1 is SQVTM, CDR2 ANQGSEA, per germline. This CDR3 is built from 14 residues. Trimming at V came to 4 bases and at J to 4 bases, leaving 5 bases not matched to a gene. CDR3 loop: CSVGWAGGYNEQFF. CDR3 bases: TGCAGCGTTGGATGGGCGGGGGGGTACAATGAGCAGTTCTTC.

The chain couples TRBV29-1 to TRBJ2-7; D gene unclear. The V gene's germline CDR1 is SQVTM and CDR2 ANQGSEA. V gave up 1 base and J gave up 1 base, with 14 bases separating them. The CDR3 has 15 amino acids. CDR3 residues: CSVEGYRAQSYEQYF. In DNA, the CDR3 is TGCAGCGTTGAAGGGTACCGGGCCCAATCCTACGAGCAGTACTTC.

This chain links TRBV4-3 with TRBJ1-1; D not certain. The CDR3 sequence is 13 residues long. V was cut by 0 bases and J by 6 bases, with 8 bases left in between. CDR1 is LGHNA and CDR2 is YSLEER in the germline V gene. The CDR3 protein is CASSQESASEAFF. CDR3 bases: TGCGCCAGCAGCCAAGAATCGGCCTCTGAAGCTTTCTTT.

This clone showed up just a few times. The CDR3 DNA reads TGCGCCAGCAGCGCGACAATGGGGCCAGATACGCAGTATTTT. Its translation is CASSATMGPDTQYF. The V call is TRBV5-1, the J call TRBJ2-3, with TRBD1 as a possible D gene (5 bases). The CDR3 spans 14 residues. Germline values: CDR1 SGHRS, CDR2 YFSETQ. Trimming stripped 4 bases from V and 4 bases from J, with 13 bases between.

The chain recombines TRBV5-6 with TRBJ2-1, with TRBD1 as a possible D gene (5 bases). The CDR3 extends over 13 amino acids. Per the germline V gene, CDR1 is SGHDT and CDR2 is YYEEEE. The V end lost 3 bases, the J end lost 5 bases, and 9 bases lay between the germline ends. The CDR3 nucleotides are TGTGCCAGCAGCTCGCAGGGAAACAATGAGCAGTTCTTC. Protein product: CASSSQGNNEQFF.

This clone was picked up one time. The chain combines TRBV29-1 with TRBJ2-7; D is possibly TRBD2 (6 bases). The V end lost 4 bases, the J end lost 1 base, and 11 bases lay between the germline ends. Germline-derived CDR1 and CDR2 are SQVTM and ANQGSEA. The CDR3 consists of 13 residues. The DNA of the CDR3 is TGCAGCGTTGTATCTGGGGGGTCCTACGAGCAGTACTTC. This gives the protein CSVVSGGSYEQYF.

This clone was observed a few times. This chain uses TRBV29-1 with TRBJ1-1; perhaps TRBD1 as D (5 bases). V lost 6 bases and J 3 bases, leaving 11 bases between the germline ends. CDR3 length: 12 amino acids. CDR1 SQVTM and CDR2 ANQGSEA come from the germline V gene. The CDR3 coding sequence is TGCAGCGTAGGGGACGGGGACACTGAAGCTTTCTTT. This encodes CSVGDGDTEAFF.

The chain employs TRBV10-1 and TRBJ1-5; D is uncertain. CDR1 is WNHNN and CDR2 is SYGVQD in the germline V gene (reference sequence). The V and J ends lost 3 bases and 5 bases respectively, with 5 bases between them. This CDR3 is 12 amino acids long. The CDR3 region is CASSDGDQPQHF. DNA for the CDR3: TGCGCCAGCAGTGATGGCGATCAGCCCCAGCATTTT.

The chain couples TRBV11-1 to TRBJ2-7; D is unresolved. Germline assignment: CDR1 SGHAT and CDR2 FQDESV (reference sequence). The CDR3 covers 15 residues. Trimming removed 5 bases at V and 1 base at J, with 15 bases between. The CDR3 loop reads CASSPNRGVSYEQYF. DNA of the CDR3: TGTGCCAGCAGCCCCAACCGTGGGGTTTCCTACGAGCAGTACTTC. The full variable domain, in which reference TRBV11-1 and TRBJ2-7 provide the parts outside the CDR3, is EAEVAQSPRYKITEKSQAVAFWCDPISGHATLYWYRQILGQGPELLVQFQDESVVDDSQLPKDRFSAERLKGVDSTLKIQPAELGDSAMYLCASSPNRGVSYEQYFGPGTRLTVT.

This chain uses TRBV29-1 with TRBJ2-3; D gene unclear. The CDR3 is 13 amino acids. The V gene lost 1 base and the J gene lost 2 bases, with 7 bases spanning the gap. The germline V gene encodes CDR1 SQVTM and CDR2 ANQGSEA. Here the CDR3 DNA reads TGCAGCGTTGAAGGCGTTCTCACAGATACGCAGTATTTT. Its translation: CSVEGVLTDTQYF.

This chain links TRBV4-3 with TRBJ2-7; D possibly matches TRBD1 or TRBD2 (5 bases each). V was trimmed by 0 bases and J by 5 bases, leaving 14 bases between them. The CDR3 loop spans 15 amino acids. CDR1 is LGHNA, CDR2 YSLEER, per germline. The CDR3 protein is CASSQDLGVWDEQYF. CDR3 coding DNA: TGCGCCAGCAGCCAAGATCTGGGGGTGTGGGACGAGCAGTACTTC.

This clone was counted a few times. The rearrangement links TRBV4-3 to TRBJ1-1; D call uncertain. V lost 4 bases and J 7 bases, leaving 16 bases between the germline ends. Germline-derived CDR1 and CDR2 are LGHNA and YSLEER. There are 14 residues in the CDR3. The CDR3 region has the DNA TGCGCCAGCAGCCCCAACCTCGGAACGGTTGAAGCTTTCTTT. Translated, it gives CASSPNLGTVEAFF.

The chain uses TRBV5-6 and TRBJ2-2; no definite D call. With 3 bases removed from V and 1 base from J, the gap between germline ends came to 13 bases. This CDR3 spans 16 amino acids. CDR1 and CDR2 (germline): SGHDT, YYEEEE. DNA of the CDR3: TGTGCCAGCAGCTCCGGAGATGGCGAGAACACCGGGGAGCTGTTTTTT. Its translation is CASSSGDGENTGELFF.